One sample yielded the 26 T cell receptor beta chains listed below, sequenced in a study of regulatory T cells in long-lasting Graves disease. Time point denoted: newly diagnosed GD, antithyroid drugs for less than 3 months. The TCR library was made from RNA that had been extracted from PBMCs in TRIzol. Arm-PCR of CDR3 regions and iRepertoire HTBI primers were the basis on which TCR beta libraries were built. TCRdb processed the multiplex PCR reads anew with MiXCR; each CDR3 protein has one entry. The sample has under 700,000 distinct CDR3 sequences; approximately 16% are singletons. The same data also contributed to another study, on T cells in Graves' hyperthyroidism and ophthalmopathy.

Sample: peripheral blood mononuclear cells (PBMCs), taken at new diagnosis, from a patient treated with antithyroid drugs. These receptors originate from a woman aged 35-65 years with Graves disease.

This clonotype came up a few times. This chain links TRBV19 with TRBJ2-3, with 9 nucleotides matching TRBD2. CDR3 length: 15 residues. J gave up 4 bases and V 3 bases, and 5 bases lay outside the gene matches. Germline V lookup: CDR1 LNHDA, CDR2 SQIVND (reference sequence). The DNA of the CDR3 is TGTGCCAGTAGTATTGGCGGGGGGGATGCAGATACGCAGTATTTT. Amino acids: CASSIGGGDADTQYF.

V and J are TRBV3-1 and TRBJ2-3; D is possibly TRBD1 (6 bases). Germline lookup yields CDR1 LGHDT and CDR2 YNNKEL (reference sequence). CDR3 length equals 14 residues. V was shortened by 5 bases and J by 2 bases, with 11 bases between the two germline ends. This chain's CDR3 is CASSTTGFTDTQYF. CDR3 DNA sequence: TGTGCCAGCAGCACGACAGGATTCACAGATACGCAGTATTTT.

CDR3 DNA sequence: TGCAGTGCCGAAACTCGGGGGAACTATGGCTACACCTTC. Translated, it gives CSAETRGNYGYTF. The rearrangement uses TRBV20-1 and TRBJ1-2; D is perhaps TRBD1 (5 bases). From germline, CDR1 is DFQATT and CDR2 SNEGSKA (reference sequence). V dropped 6 bases and J dropped 2 bases, with 13 bases sitting between them. The CDR3 totals 13 residues.

In its sample, this clonotype was seen many times. J is TRBJ1-1 and V is TRBV11-1; D gene ambiguous. Germline assignment: CDR1 SGHAT and CDR2 FQDESV (reference sequence). Trimming took off 7 bases at V and 6 bases at J, with 18 bases between the two ends. The CDR3 totals 14 residues. DNA for the CDR3: TGTGCCAGCACTAAAACGGCCCTGGTCGCTGAAGCTTTCTTT. This translates into CASTKTALVAEAFF.

This clonotype was seen ten or more times. The chain uses TRBV30 and TRBJ2-1, with TRBD2 identical over 12 bases. V was clipped by 0 bases and J by 9 bases; unmatched bases: 6. The germline gives CDR1 GTSNPN, CDR2 SVGIG (reference sequence). The CDR3 contains 15 residues. CDR3 bases: TGTGCCTGGAGTGTCCTAGCGGGGGGGGCCGTTGAGCAGTTCTTC. This encodes CAWSVLAGGAVEQFF.

This clonotype was found many times. The chain links TRBV6-1 to TRBJ2-1; D gene unclear. The CDR3 runs to 16 residues. Germline CDR1 reads MNHNS; CDR2 reads SASEGT. The V gene lost 4 bases and the J gene lost 8 bases, with 21 bases spanning the gap. The CDR3 DNA sequence: TGTGCCAGCAGTGGGTCATCGGTACCCCCTTATGATGAGCAGTTCTTC. It yields the protein CASSGSSVPPYDEQFF.

J is TRBJ2-7 and V is TRBV29-1; perhaps TRBD1 as D (5 bases). The V gene lost 5 bases and the J gene lost 3 bases, with 11 bases spanning the gap. The germline CDR1 and CDR2 sequences are SQVTM and ANQGSEA. The CDR3 runs 12 residues. The CDR3 loop is CSVLARDYEQYF. In DNA, the CDR3 is TGCAGCGTTCTCGCCAGGGACTACGAGCAGTACTTC.

V gene TRBV7-3 combines with J gene TRBJ1-1, with D possibly being TRBD1 (5 bases). V lost 5 bases and J 11 bases, leaving 18 bases between the germline ends. This CDR3 comprises 13 residues. Looked up from germline, CDR1 is SGHTA and CDR2 is FQGTGA. CDR3 nucleotides: TGTGCCAGCAGCCCAGAGGGAGGGGTTAGGGCTTTCTTT. Protein: CASSPEGGVRAFF.

This clonotype was observed at least ten times. The V call is TRBV5-1, the J call TRBJ1-4; no clear D. Trimming took 5 bases from V and 0 from J, leaving 5 bases between them. CDR3 length: 13 amino acids. Germline values: CDR1 SGHRS, CDR2 YFSETQ. CDR3 DNA sequence: TGCGCCAGCAGGGGTGCAACTAATGAAAAACTGTTTTTT. The encoded protein is CASRGATNEKLFF.

This clonotype was picked up many times. This chain connects TRBV7-2 to TRBJ2-5, with TRBD1 matching 7 bases. J gave up 4 bases and V 4 bases, and 9 bases lay outside the gene matches. Germline V CDR1 and CDR2: SGHTA, FQGNSA. CDR3 size: 15 residues. CDR3 region: CASSYPGTEGETQYF. The CDR3 DNA is TGTGCCAGCAGCTATCCCGGGACAGAGGGAGAGACCCAGTACTTC.

The chain couples TRBV29-1 to TRBJ1-1, with D perhaps matching TRBD1 (6 bases). The CDR3 covers 12 residues. Trimming pared 6 bases from V and 1 base from J, leaving 9 bases between. The V gene's germline CDR1 is SQVTM and CDR2 ANQGSEA. The CDR3 is CSVEDRNTEAFF. CDR3 sequence (DNA): TGCAGCGTGGAGGACAGGAACACTGAAGCTTTCTTT. The variable domain in full, with the rest retrieved from reference TRBV29-1 and TRBJ1-1, is SAVISQKPSRDICQRGTSLTIQCQVDSQVTMMFWYRQQPGQSLTLIATANQGSEATYESGFVIDKFPISRPNLTFSTLTVSNMSPEDSSIYLCSVEDRNTEAFFGQGTRLTVV.

This clonotype has more than one count but fewer than ten. The chain links TRBV29-1 to TRBJ1-2; 9 bases are shared with TRBD1. CDR1 is SQVTM, CDR2 ANQGSEA, per germline. The CDR3 contains 14 residues. V was pared by 2 bases and J by 4 bases, with 5 bases of the junction left unmatched. The CDR3 loop reads CSVERTGGVYGYTF. The CDR3 bases are TGCAGCGTTGAAAGAACAGGGGGCGTCTATGGCTACACCTTC.

This clonotype was counted many times. This chain connects TRBV6-5 to TRBJ2-7; 7 nucleotides line up with TRBD2. Germline V gene lookup returns CDR1 MNHEY and CDR2 SVGAGI. The CDR3 is made up of 14 amino acids. Unmatched junction bases numbered 3, after V lost 0 bases and J lost 4 bases. The CDR3 reads CASSYSGLDYEQYF. In DNA, the CDR3 is TGTGCCAGCAGTTACTCAGGACTAGATTACGAGCAGTACTTC.

The sample holds many counts of this clonotype. This chain joins TRBV6-5 and TRBJ1-2; 7 bases align to TRBD1. The CDR3 contains 15 residues. V trimming: 0 bases; J trimming: 7 bases; junction bases outside the gene matches: 8. CDR1 MNHEY and CDR2 SVGAGI come from the germline V gene. The CDR3 reads CASSYSRKGGVGYTF. The CDR3 coding sequence is TGTGCCAGCAGTTACTCCCGCAAAGGGGGCGTTGGCTACACCTTC.

This sequence joins TRBV6-2 or TRBV6-3 and TRBJ2-7; possibly TRBD2 for D (6 bases). Trimming took 7 bases from V and 0 from J, leaving 13 bases between them. Looked up from germline, CDR1 is MNHEY and CDR2 is SVGEGT. The length of the CDR3 is 14 residues. The CDR3 reads CASKPGGSSYEQYF. CDR3 in DNA: TGTGCCAGCAAGCCTGGGGGGAGCTCCTACGAGCAGTACTTC.

This clonotype came up a few times. The chain has TRBV7-3 and TRBJ1-1; TRBD1 might be the D (5 bases). V lost 1 base and J lost 1, with 10 bases in between. The CDR3 totals 15 residues. CDR1 and CDR2 from the germline V gene are SGHTA and FQGTGA. The CDR3 nucleotides are TGTGCCAGCAGCTTAATAGGTGGGGGGAACACTGAAGCTTTCTTT. This gives the protein CASSLIGGGNTEAFF.

This clonotype has just a few counts. The gene calls are TRBV27 and TRBJ2-7; TRBD1 matches 11 bases. V shed 2 bases and J 1 base; nucleotides not matched to a gene: 4. This CDR3 region has 16 residues. Germline V CDR1 and CDR2: MNHEY, SMNVEV (reference sequence). The CDR3 DNA reads TGTGCCAGCAGTTTACTCGGGACAGGGGGGTCCTACGAGCAGTACTTC. It codes for CASSLLGTGGSYEQYF.

This clonotype was detected ten times or more. This chain joins TRBV6-5 and TRBJ2-1, with 7 bases lining up with TRBD1. From germline, CDR1 is MNHEY and CDR2 SVGAGI. V gave up 4 bases and J gave up 3 bases; unmatched junction bases: 6. CDR3 size: 15 residues. The CDR3, as DNA: TGTGCCAGCAGTTTTCCGGGACAGTACTACAATGAGCAGTTCTTC. Its protein product is CASSFPGQYYNEQFF.

J is TRBJ2-3 and V is TRBV5-1, with 9 bases matching TRBD2. Germline V lookup: CDR1 SGHRS, CDR2 YFSETQ. Trimming took 0 bases from V and 4 from J; bases not matched to a gene: 6. This CDR3 spans 16 amino acids. The CDR3 spells CASSLDRGGGADTQYF. In DNA form, the CDR3 reads TGCGCCAGCAGCTTGGATCGCGGGGGGGGGGCAGATACGCAGTATTTT.

The J gene is TRBJ1-5, the V gene TRBV20-1, with D possibly matching TRBD1 (5 bases). CDR3 size: 16 residues. Deletions cut 3 bases from V and 7 bases from J, with 22 bases between. Germline lookup yields CDR1 DFQATT and CDR2 SNEGSKA (reference sequence). The CDR3 DNA follows: TGCAGTGCTAGCCCCCCCCTTGGACACGGGCTACAGCCCCAGCATTTT. The encoded protein is CSASPPLGHGLQPQHF.

This clonotype has a handful of counts. The gene calls are TRBV19 and TRBJ2-7; D ambiguous. Germline V gives CDR1 LNHDA, CDR2 SQIVND (reference sequence). The CDR3 covers 12 residues. V lost 3 bases and J 2 bases, leaving 5 bases between the germline ends. The CDR3 region is CASSISPYEQYF. In DNA form, the CDR3 reads TGTGCCAGTAGTATTTCCCCCTACGAGCAGTACTTC.

This clonotype was seen repeatedly, ten times or more. The V call is TRBV18, the J call TRBJ1-2; no clear D. Germline values: CDR1 KGHSH, CDR2 LQKENI. The CDR3 consists of 14 residues. Between the trimmed V and J ends, which lost 2 bases and 4 bases, there was a span of 11 bases. CDR3 in DNA: TGTGCCAGCTCACCAAGCGGGCAGGCCTATGGCTACACCTTC. Protein sequence: CASSPSGQAYGYTF.

The J gene is TRBJ2-1, the V gene TRBV7-9; 11 bases agree with TRBD2. J lost 0 bases, V lost 7 bases, and 14 bases had no gene match. Germline CDR1 SEHNR, CDR2 FQNEAQ (reference sequence). The CDR3 has 19 amino acids. Written as DNA, the CDR3 is TGTGCCAGCACCACACCCTCTAGCGGGAGGCCGTCCTCCTACAATGAGCAGTTCTTC. This gives the protein CASTTPSSGRPSSYNEQFF.

This chain uses TRBV3-1 with TRBJ2-7, with TRBD2 identical over 8 bases. CDR1 is LGHDT and CDR2 is YNNKEL in the germline V gene (reference sequence). The CDR3 consists of 16 residues. J gave up 2 bases and V 3 bases, and 9 bases lay outside the gene matches. This chain's CDR3 is CASSHRRGGLAYEQYF. The CDR3 DNA is TGTGCCAGCAGCCATCGCCGTGGGGGACTAGCCTACGAGCAGTACTTC.

This clonotype was seen repeatedly, ten times or more. The gene calls are TRBV6-4 and TRBJ2-1; the match to TRBD2 covers 9 bases. Germline V lookup: CDR1 MRHNA, CDR2 SNTAGT. The J segment lost 4 bases and the V segment lost 5 bases, leaving 6 bases of the junction unmatched. There are 15 residues in the CDR3. The CDR3 DNA reads TGTGCCAGCAGTTCGGCGGGGGGGCCATACAATGAGCAGTTCTTC. It encodes CASSSAGGPYNEQFF.

The chain links TRBV7-3 to TRBJ2-1; TRBD2 agrees at 9 bases. Trimming at V came to 1 base and at J to 7 bases, leaving 11 bases not matched to a gene. CDR1 is SGHTA, CDR2 FQGTGA, per germline. This CDR3 region has 17 residues. The CDR3 region is CASSLRAGGRRNNEQFF. The CDR3 DNA sequence: TGTGCCAGCAGCTTAAGGGCGGGGGGGCGTAGGAATAATGAGCAGTTCTTC.